The 32 T cell receptor beta chains presented below share a single source sample, sequenced in a study of shared clonotypes between healthy human individuals. Measured with immunoSEQ multiplex PCR; TCRdb has only the in-frame clones, and not every one. The sample consists of roughly 680,000 clones, 72% of them appearing once. Sequencing input: memory CD4+ T cells sorted from blood. Subset noted: CD45RA-negative fraction. These receptors were taken from a woman aged 30 to 39 in good health.

This clone came up once. The chain uses TRBV9 and TRBJ2-7; TRBD2 matches at 14 bases. CDR3 length: 16 residues. Germline-derived CDR1 and CDR2 are SGDLS and YYNGEE. J lost 7 bases, V lost 3 bases, and 9 bases had no gene match. The DNA for the CDR3 is TGTGCCAGCAGCGGCGGGACTAGCGGGAGTTCTTGGGAGCAGTACTTC. Its translation: CASSGGTSGSSWEQYF. The variable domain in full, with the rest retrieved from reference TRBV9 and TRBJ2-7, is DSGVTQTPKHLITATGQRVTLRCSPRSGDLSVYWYQQSLDQGLQFLIQYYNGEERAKGNILERFSAQQFPDLHSELNLSSLELGDSALYFCASSGGTSGSSWEQYFGPGTRLTVT.

This clone has a single count. The chain links TRBV2 to TRBJ2-1; the D gene is possibly TRBD1 (7 bases). The V end was cut by 6 bases, the J end by 4 bases, with 13 bases between. The CDR3 contains 14 residues. CDR1 and CDR2 from the germline V gene are SNHLY and FYNNEI. In DNA, the CDR3 is TGTGCCAGCAGGCGGGACAGCCCTTACAATGAGCAGTTCTTC. It encodes CASRRDSPYNEQFF.

This clone turned up a few times. The V gene is TRBV7-9, the J gene TRBJ2-3; D remains unclear. Looked up from germline, CDR1 is SEHNR and CDR2 is FQNEAQ (reference sequence). The germline V and J ends were trimmed by 11 bases and 5 bases, with 11 bases remaining between them. This CDR3 is built from 11 residues. The CDR3 sequence: CAGTVVDTQYF. Written as DNA, the CDR3 is TGTGCCGGCACAGTGGTAGATACGCAGTATTTT.

The genes are TRBV5-1 and TRBJ2-3; D uncertain. This CDR3 comprises 14 residues. Trimming left V 2 bases short and J 2 bases short, with 9 bases between. Germline-derived CDR1 and CDR2 are SGHRS and YFSETQ. The CDR3 DNA sequence: TGCGCCAGCAGCTTACAGCCAGACACAGATACGCAGTATTTT. Translation: CASSLQPDTDTQYF.

The V and J genes are TRBV10-3 and TRBJ2-5, with 12 bases fitting TRBD1. Germline CDR1 and CDR2: ENHRY and SYGVKD. J lost 4 bases, V lost 11 bases, and 11 bases had no gene match. The CDR3 is 15 amino acids. The CDR3 nucleotides read TGTGCCCCCCGGCGGGACAGGGGGCCCGGAGAGACCCAGTACTTC. Protein sequence: CAPRRDRGPGETQYF.

The sample holds a few counts of this clone. The chain employs TRBV28 and TRBJ1-2; 8 bases agree with TRBD1. The CDR3 has 14 residues. The J segment lost 3 bases and the V segment lost 5 bases, leaving 5 bases of the junction unmatched. Germline V gene data show CDR1 as MDHEN and CDR2 as SYDVKM. The CDR3 protein is CASSPTTGDYGYTF. The CDR3 DNA is TGTGCCAGCAGTCCGACGACAGGGGACTATGGCTACACCTTC.

The rearrangement uses TRBV28 and TRBJ1-5; D may be TRBD1 (5 bases). The V end was cut by 2 bases, the J end by 2 bases, with 16 bases between. Germline CDR1 is MDHEN and CDR2 is SYDVKM. The CDR3 spans 17 residues. CDR3 sequence (DNA): TGTGCCAGCAGTTTACTGCGGGAAGGGACGGGCAATCAGCCCCAGCATTTT. Translated: CASSLLREGTGNQPQHF.

V gene TRBV27 combines with J gene TRBJ2-7; D remains unclear. CDR1 MNHEY and CDR2 SMNVEV come from the germline V gene (reference sequence). V lost 5 bases and J 2 bases, leaving 13 bases between the germline ends. This CDR3 is built from 14 residues. The CDR3 spells CASSRSDNPYEQYF. In nucleotides, the CDR3 is TGTGCCAGCAGTAGATCCGACAATCCCTACGAGCAGTACTTC.

This clone was found a few times. Other DNA sequences in the sample encode the same CDR3. The rearrangement joins TRBV10-1 to TRBJ2-7; TRBD2 might be the D (5 bases). In germline, CDR1 is WNHNN, CDR2 SYGVQD (reference sequence). This CDR3 has 14 amino acids. Between the trimmed V and J ends, which lost 6 bases and 0 bases, there was a span of 12 bases. The CDR3 reads CASSPNRDSYEQYF. The CDR3 nucleotides read TGCGCCAGCAGCCCCAACCGGGACTCCTACGAGCAGTACTTC.

The chain joins TRBV19 to TRBJ2-3; 8 bases align to TRBD2. The CDR3 is 15 residues long. Germline CDR1 LNHDA, CDR2 SQIVND (reference sequence). V gave up 2 bases and J gave up 4 bases; unmatched junction bases: 5. The CDR3: CASSISGRGADTQYF. For the CDR3, the DNA is TGTGCCAGTAGTATAAGCGGGAGAGGGGCAGATACGCAGTATTTT.

The gene calls are TRBV28 and TRBJ2-7; D possibly matches TRBD1 or TRBD2 (5 bases each). CDR3 length equals 14 residues. V lost 7 bases to trimming and J lost 4 bases, with 17 bases between them. Looked up from germline, CDR1 is MDHEN and CDR2 is SYDVKM. The CDR3 DNA sequence: TGTGCCAGCACCCCGGGGCTAGCTTTGTACGAGCAGTACTTC. This codes for CASTPGLALYEQYF.

The rearrangement links TRBV7-9 to TRBJ1-4; 9 bases line up with TRBD1. The J segment lost 4 bases and the V segment lost 1 base, leaving 4 bases of the junction unmatched. The CDR3 sequence is 16 residues long. CDR1 is SEHNR, CDR2 FQNEAQ, per germline (reference sequence). The DNA for the CDR3 is TGTGCCAGCAGCTTAGAAGGGACAGGGCGTAATGAAAAACTGTTTTTT. It encodes CASSLEGTGRNEKLFF. Combining the CDR3 with reference TRBV7-9 and TRBJ1-4 gives the whole variable domain DTGVSQNPRHKITKRGQNVTFRCDPISEHNRLYWYRQTLGQGPEFLTYFQNEAQLEKSRLLSDRFSAERPKGSFSTLEIQRTEQGDSAMYLCASSLEGTGRNEKLFFGSGTQLSVL.

The V call is TRBV11-1, the J call TRBJ2-3, with D unclear. Looked up from germline, CDR1 is SGHAT and CDR2 is FQDESV (reference sequence). The ends were cut back, 1 base at V and 2 bases at J, with 10 bases in the middle. There are 15 residues in the CDR3. CDR3 protein: CASSLVRPPTDTQYF. CDR3 bases: TGTGCCAGCAGCTTAGTTAGGCCTCCCACAGATACGCAGTATTTT. Looking up the rest from reference TRBV11-1 and TRBJ2-3 gives the full variable domain: EAEVAQSPRYKITEKSQAVAFWCDPISGHATLYWYRQILGQGPELLVQFQDESVVDDSQLPKDRFSAERLKGVDSTLKIQPAELGDSAMYLCASSLVRPPTDTQYFGPGTRLTVL.

As regards this clone: This same CDR3 is encoded by further DNA sequences in the sample. The V gene is TRBV9, the J gene TRBJ1-2, with no clear D. The germline V and J ends were trimmed by 1 base and 2 bases, with 0 bases remaining between them. CDR1 is SGDLS and CDR2 is YYNGEE in the germline V gene. The CDR3 has 11 residues. The CDR3 DNA reads as TGTGCCAGCAGCGTAAACTATGGCTACACCTTC. As protein: CASSVNYGYTF.

The V call is TRBV5-1, the J call TRBJ2-3; 12 bases are a match to TRBD2. Germline trimming cut 1 base from V and 0 bases from J; bases unmatched to any gene: 3. This CDR3 is built from 17 residues. Per germline, CDR1 SGHRS and CDR2 YFSETQ. The DNA for the CDR3 is TGCGCCAGCAGCTTGTCCGGACTAGCGGGAAGCACAGATACGCAGTATTTT. Translation gives CASSLSGLAGSTDTQYF.

The genes are TRBV28 and TRBJ2-1; 12 bases line up with TRBD2. The CDR3 totals 17 residues. From germline, CDR1 is MDHEN and CDR2 SYDVKM. Trimming removed 0 bases from V and 4 bases from J; junction bases left unmatched: 4. CDR3 in DNA: TGTGCCAGCAGTTTATGGGGGCTAGCGGGAGGGTACAATGAGCAGTTCTTC. It is translated as CASSLWGLAGGYNEQFF.

The rearrangement uses TRBV4-2 and TRBJ2-1; TRBD2 agrees at 11 bases. Per the germline V gene, CDR1 is LGHNA and CDR2 is YNFKEQ. The CDR3 is 16 residues long. With 4 bases clipped from V and 4 bases from J, the junction kept 6 bases outside the gene matches. CDR3 nucleotide sequence: TGTGCCAGCAGCCCACCGGGGACTAGCGGATACAATGAGCAGTTCTTC. This codes for CASSPPGTSGYNEQFF.

The rearrangement uses TRBV30 and TRBJ1-5; 7 bases align to TRBD1. The length of the CDR3 is 13 residues. V lost 4 bases and J lost 9; bases outside the gene matches: 9. Germline lookup yields CDR1 GTSNPN and CDR2 SVGIG (reference sequence). The CDR3 protein is CAWNGQAEAPQHF. DNA of the CDR3: TGTGCCTGGAATGGACAGGCAGAAGCGCCCCAGCATTTT.

This clone has more than one count but fewer than ten. This sequence joins TRBV15 and TRBJ2-7, with TRBD1 matching 10 bases. The V and J ends lost 2 bases and 6 bases, in that order; junction bases with no gene match: 7. CDR1 is LNHNV, CDR2 YYDKDF, per germline (reference sequence). The CDR3 has 15 residues. The CDR3 DNA reads TGTGCCACCAGCAGAACCGGGACAGGGGTGCGCGAGCAGTACTTC. Protein sequence: CATSRTGTGVREQYF.

This clone appeared a single time. This chain links TRBV4-2 with TRBJ1-1, with 7 bases matching TRBD1. J gave up 0 bases and V 0 bases, and 19 bases lay outside the gene matches. The CDR3 is made up of 21 amino acids. Per germline, CDR1 LGHNA and CDR2 YNFKEQ. The CDR3 loop reads CASSQDKSGATGKSMNTEAFF. The CDR3 nucleotides read TGTGCCAGCAGCCAAGATAAATCAGGTGCGACAGGGAAATCCATGAACACTGAAGCTTTCTTT.

J is TRBJ1-1 and V is TRBV7-8, with D possibly being TRBD1 (5 bases). The CDR3 length is 14 residues. V lost 2 bases and J 7 bases, leaving 14 bases between the germline ends. Looked up from germline, CDR1 is SGHVS and CDR2 is FQNEAQ. This CDR3 is CASSLMVQGLEAFF. CDR3 bases: TGTGCCAGCAGCTTAATGGTGCAGGGCCTTGAAGCTTTCTTT.

V gene TRBV7-2 combines with J gene TRBJ2-7; D is possibly TRBD2 (6 bases). Looked up from germline, CDR1 is SGHTA and CDR2 is FQGNSA. CDR3 size: 15 residues. Trimming took 5 bases from V and 2 from J, leaving 16 bases between them. The CDR3 DNA sequence: TGTGCCAGCAGCCAAGGGTTCCAGCGGGCCTACGAGCAGTACTTC. It codes for CASSQGFQRAYEQYF.

The chain combines TRBV6-4 with TRBJ1-5; D is undetermined. The V and J ends lost 8 bases and 2 bases respectively, with 16 bases between them. CDR3 size: 15 residues. The germline gives CDR1 MRHNA, CDR2 SNTAGT. CDR3 sequence: CASASEGWGNQPQHF. The CDR3 nucleotides are TGTGCCAGCGCTTCTGAGGGATGGGGCAATCAGCCCCAGCATTTT.

The gene calls are TRBV21-1 and TRBJ2-5. TRBV21-1 is annotated as a pseudogene. CDR3 length equals 13 residues. The CDR3: CASISLTDETQYF. The CDR3 coding sequence is TGTGCCAGCATCTCCCTAACGGATGAGACCCAGTACTTC.

As for this clone: Other DNA sequences from this sample encode an identical CDR3 as well. The chain's CDR3 is CASSIGGRSYEQYF. The DNA for the CDR3 is TGTGCCAGTAGTATCGGGGGACGGTCCTACGAGCAGTACTTC. The chain recombines TRBV19 with TRBJ2-7, with D maybe TRBD2 (6 bases). V was clipped by 3 bases and J by 1 base, with 10 bases between them. The CDR3 length is 14 residues. The germline gives CDR1 LNHDA, CDR2 SQIVND (reference sequence).

This clone was detected a few times. This rearrangement joins TRBV23-1 to TRBJ1-4, with 11 bases lining up with TRBD1. TRBV23-1 is filed as an ORF, its function uncertain. The CDR3 loop spans 15 amino acids. J lost 8 bases, V lost 5 bases, and 7 bases had no gene match. This CDR3 is CASSVPGTGGEKLFF. The CDR3 DNA is TGCGCCAGCAGTGTTCCCGGGACAGGGGGGGAAAAACTGTTTTTT.

This sequence joins TRBV5-1 and TRBJ2-2; TRBD2 matches at 10 bases. The CDR3 runs 14 residues. V shed 4 bases and J 7 bases; nucleotides not matched to a gene: 4. Germline V gives CDR1 SGHRS, CDR2 YFSETQ. CDR3 in DNA: TGCGCCAGCAGCCCCGGGACTAGCGTCGGGGAGCTGTTTTTT. Amino acid sequence: CASSPGTSVGELFF.

The chain is built from TRBV27 and TRBJ2-2, with 9 positions matching TRBD1. There are 14 residues in the CDR3. Germline loops: CDR1 MNHEY, CDR2 SMNVEV (reference sequence). Trimming cost V 3 bases and J 7 bases; bases outside gene matches: 3. This CDR3 is CASSFRTGDGELFF. The CDR3 DNA follows: TGTGCCAGCAGTTTCAGGACAGGGGACGGGGAGCTGTTTTTT.

The table lists this clone with a count of one. The chain recombines TRBV2 with TRBJ2-4; 8 nucleotides align to TRBD1. This CDR3 has 19 residues. Germline CDR1 reads SNHLY; CDR2 reads FYNNEI. V gave up 4 bases and J gave up 2 bases; unmatched junction bases: 16. CDR3 amino acids: CASSGDRGGGGRSKNIQYF. The CDR3 DNA sequence: TGTGCCAGCAGTGGCGACAGGGGCGGTGGTGGTAGGTCCAAAAACATTCAGTACTTC.

This clone showed up just a few times. This rearrangement joins TRBV28 to TRBJ1-1; the D gene is possibly TRBD1 (5 bases). V lost 5 bases to trimming and J lost 0 bases, with 10 bases between them. This CDR3 has 14 residues. Per the germline V gene, CDR1 is MDHEN and CDR2 is SYDVKM. CDR3 amino acids: CASSPQGVNTEAFF. CDR3 DNA sequence: TGTGCCAGCAGTCCCCAGGGAGTGAACACTGAAGCTTTCTTT.

The chain couples TRBV14 to TRBJ2-5; 8 bases match TRBD2. CDR1 and CDR2 (germline): SGHDN, FVKESK. V lost 0 bases to trimming and J lost 7 bases; unmatched junction nucleotides: 10. CDR3 length equals 16 residues. DNA of the CDR3: TGTGCCAGCAGCCAAGATCTCGGGAGGGCCCCTGGGACCCAGTACTTC. Translation: CASSQDLGRAPGTQYF.

The V call is TRBV30, the J call TRBJ1-1, with D possibly being TRBD1 (5 bases). V lost 3 bases to trimming and J lost 0 bases, with 20 bases between them. This CDR3 has 17 residues. Germline lookup yields CDR1 GTSNPN and CDR2 SVGIG (reference sequence). This chain's CDR3 is CAWRGLRGRRMNTEAFF. CDR3 sequence (DNA): TGTGCCTGGAGAGGGCTAAGGGGACGGCGGATGAACACTGAAGCTTTCTTT.